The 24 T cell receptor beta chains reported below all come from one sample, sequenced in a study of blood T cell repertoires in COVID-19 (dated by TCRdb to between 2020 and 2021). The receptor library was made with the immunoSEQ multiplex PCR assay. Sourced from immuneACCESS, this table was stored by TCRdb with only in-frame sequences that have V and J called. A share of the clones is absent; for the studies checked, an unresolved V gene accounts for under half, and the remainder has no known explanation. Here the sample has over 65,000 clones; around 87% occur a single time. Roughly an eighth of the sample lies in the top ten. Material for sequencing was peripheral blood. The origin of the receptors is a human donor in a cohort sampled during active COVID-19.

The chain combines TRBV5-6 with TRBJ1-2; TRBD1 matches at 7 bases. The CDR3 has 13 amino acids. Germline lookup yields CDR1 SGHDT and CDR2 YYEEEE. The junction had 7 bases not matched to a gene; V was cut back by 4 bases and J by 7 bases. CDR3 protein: CASSLRGNAGYTF. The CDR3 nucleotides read TGTGCCAGCAGCCTCAGGGGGAATGCTGGCTACACCTTC.

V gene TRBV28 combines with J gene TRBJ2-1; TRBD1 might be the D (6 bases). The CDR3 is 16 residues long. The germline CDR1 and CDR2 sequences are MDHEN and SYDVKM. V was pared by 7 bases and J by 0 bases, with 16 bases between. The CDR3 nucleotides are TGTGCCAGCACCCCCCCGCAGGGGAGCTCCTACAATGAGCAGTTCTTC. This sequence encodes CASTPPQGSSYNEQFF.

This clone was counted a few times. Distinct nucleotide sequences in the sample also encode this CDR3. The CDR3 region is CASSFGQGTEAFF. The DNA for the CDR3 is TGTGCCAGCAGCTTCGGGCAGGGAACTGAAGCTTTCTTT. V usage is TRBV7-8 and J usage is TRBJ1-1, with D possibly being TRBD1 (5 bases). With 3 bases removed from V and 5 bases from J, the gap between germline ends came to 10 bases. Looked up from germline, CDR1 is SGHVS and CDR2 is FQNEAQ. The CDR3 runs 13 residues.

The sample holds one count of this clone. The CDR3 region has the DNA TGTGCCAGCATGTCCGGAACAGCCCCCATGAACACTGAAGCTTTCTTT. It translates to CASMSGTAPMNTEAFF. This sequence joins TRBV6-6 and TRBJ1-1, with D unclear. The V end was cut by 7 bases, the J end by 0 bases, with 18 bases between. The germline V gene encodes CDR1 MNHNY and CDR2 SVGAGI (reference sequence). The CDR3 runs to 16 residues.

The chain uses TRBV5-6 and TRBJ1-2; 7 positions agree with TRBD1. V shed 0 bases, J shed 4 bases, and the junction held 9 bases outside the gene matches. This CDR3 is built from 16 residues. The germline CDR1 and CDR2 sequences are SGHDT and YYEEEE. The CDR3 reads CASSLVSRTGLYGYTF. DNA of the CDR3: TGTGCCAGCAGCTTGGTTTCCCGGACAGGCCTCTATGGCTACACCTTC.

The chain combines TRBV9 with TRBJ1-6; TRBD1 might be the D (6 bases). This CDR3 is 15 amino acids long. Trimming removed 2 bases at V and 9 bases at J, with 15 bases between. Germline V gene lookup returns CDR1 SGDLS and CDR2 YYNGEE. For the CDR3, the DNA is TGTGCCAGCAGCGTCGGGACGGCGGGGGCTTCACCCCTCCACTTT. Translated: CASSVGTAGASPLHF.

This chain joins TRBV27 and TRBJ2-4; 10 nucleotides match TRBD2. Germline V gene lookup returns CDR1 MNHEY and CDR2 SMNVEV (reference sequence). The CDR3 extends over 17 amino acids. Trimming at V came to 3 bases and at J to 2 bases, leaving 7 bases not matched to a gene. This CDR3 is CASSLWSGGASKNIQYF. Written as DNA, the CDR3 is TGTGCCAGCAGTTTGTGGAGCGGGGGGGCTTCCAAAAACATTCAGTACTTC.

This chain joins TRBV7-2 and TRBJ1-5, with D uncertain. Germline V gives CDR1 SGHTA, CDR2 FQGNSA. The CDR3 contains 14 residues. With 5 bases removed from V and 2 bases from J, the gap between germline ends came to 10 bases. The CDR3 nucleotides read TGTGCCAGCAGCCCGGGGTTGGGCAATCAGCCCCAGCATTTT. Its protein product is CASSPGLGNQPQHF.

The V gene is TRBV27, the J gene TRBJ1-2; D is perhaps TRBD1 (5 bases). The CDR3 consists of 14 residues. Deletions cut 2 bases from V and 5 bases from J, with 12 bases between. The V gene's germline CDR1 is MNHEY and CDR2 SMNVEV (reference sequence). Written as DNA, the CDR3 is TGTGCCAGCAGTTTAACTCAGGGTTTTTATGGCTACACCTTC. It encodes CASSLTQGFYGYTF.

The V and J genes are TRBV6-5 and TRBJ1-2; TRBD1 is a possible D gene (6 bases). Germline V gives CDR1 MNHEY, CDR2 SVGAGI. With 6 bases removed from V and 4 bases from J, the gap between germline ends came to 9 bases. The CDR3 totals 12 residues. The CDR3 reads CASRGQIYGYTF. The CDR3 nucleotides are TGTGCCAGCAGAGGACAGATCTATGGCTACACCTTC.

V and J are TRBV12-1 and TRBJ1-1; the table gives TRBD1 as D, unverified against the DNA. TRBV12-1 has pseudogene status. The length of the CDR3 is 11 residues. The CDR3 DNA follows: TGTGCCAGCTCATCCTGGTGTCAGGCTTTCTTT. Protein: CASSSWCQAFF.

The CDR3 DNA is TGTGCCAGCAGCTCCTTCATTCACGGGGGAACGCCGTGGGGCTACACCTTC. Residues: CASSSFIHGGTPWGYTF. The V and J genes are TRBV7-9 and TRBJ1-2, with D possibly matching TRBD1 (5 bases). CDR3 length: 17 amino acids. Between the trimmed V and J ends, which lost 4 bases and 8 bases, there was a span of 26 bases. Looked up from germline, CDR1 is SEHNR and CDR2 is FQNEAQ (reference sequence).

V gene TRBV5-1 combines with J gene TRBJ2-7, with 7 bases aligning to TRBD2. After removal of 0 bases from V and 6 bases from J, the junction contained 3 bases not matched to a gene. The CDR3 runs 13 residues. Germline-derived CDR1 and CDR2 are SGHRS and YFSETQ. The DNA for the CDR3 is TGCGCCAGCAGCTTGGCGGGGGGTCCCGAGCAGTACTTC. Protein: CASSLAGGPEQYF.

The CDR3 region is CASSLVVFGTGGGEAFF. For the CDR3, the DNA is TGTGCCAGCAGCCTCGTGGTGTTCGGGACAGGCGGTGGTGAAGCTTTCTTT. The gene calls are TRBV7-2 and TRBJ1-1, with 8 bases identical to TRBD1. V was pared by 5 bases and J by 7 bases, with 18 bases of the junction left unmatched. The CDR3 extends over 17 amino acids. The germline gives CDR1 SGHTA, CDR2 FQGNSA. Complete variable domain (other parts from reference TRBV7-2 and TRBJ1-1): GAGVSQSPSNKVTEKGKDVELRCDPISGHTALYWYRQSLGQGLEFLIYFQGNSAPDKSGLPSDRFSAERTGGSVSTLTIQRTQQEDSAVYLCASSLVVFGTGGGEAFFGQGTRLTVV.

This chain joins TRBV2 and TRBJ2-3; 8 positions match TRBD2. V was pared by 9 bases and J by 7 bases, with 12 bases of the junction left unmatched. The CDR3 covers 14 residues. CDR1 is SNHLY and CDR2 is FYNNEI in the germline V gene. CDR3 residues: CARDEGGGMNTQYF. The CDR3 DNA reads TGTGCCAGAGACGAGGGCGGGGGGATGAATACGCAGTATTTT.

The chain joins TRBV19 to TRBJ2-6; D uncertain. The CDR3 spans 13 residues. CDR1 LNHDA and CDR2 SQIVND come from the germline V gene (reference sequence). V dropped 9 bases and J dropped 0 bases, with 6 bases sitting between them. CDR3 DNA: TGTGCCAGCAGATCCTCTGGGGCCAACGTCCTGACTTTC. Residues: CASRSSGANVLTF. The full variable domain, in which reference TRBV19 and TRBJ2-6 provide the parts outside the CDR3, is DGGITQSPKYLFRKEGQNVTLSCEQNLNHDAMYWYRQDPGQGLRLIYYSQIVNDFQKGDIAEGYSVSREKKESFPLTVTSAQKNPTAFYLCASRSSGANVLTFGAGSRLTVL.

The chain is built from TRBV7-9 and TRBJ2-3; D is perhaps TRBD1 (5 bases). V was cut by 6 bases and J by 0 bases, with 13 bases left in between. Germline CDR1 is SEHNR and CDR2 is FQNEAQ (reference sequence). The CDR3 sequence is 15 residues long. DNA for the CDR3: TGTGCCAGCAGTATTCTGGGGCTTAGCACAGATACGCAGTATTTT. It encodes CASSILGLSTDTQYF.

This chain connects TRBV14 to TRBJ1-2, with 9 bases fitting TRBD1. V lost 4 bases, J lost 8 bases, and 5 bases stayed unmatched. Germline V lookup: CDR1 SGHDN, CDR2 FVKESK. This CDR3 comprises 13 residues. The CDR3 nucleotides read TGTGCCAGCAGCCGGGACAGGGATGGCGGCTACACCTTC. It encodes CASSRDRDGGYTF.

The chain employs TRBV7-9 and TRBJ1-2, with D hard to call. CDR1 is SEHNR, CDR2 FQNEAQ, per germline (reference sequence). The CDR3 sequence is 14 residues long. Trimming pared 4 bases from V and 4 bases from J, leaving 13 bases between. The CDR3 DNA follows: TGTGCCAGCAGCTCCTCGTGGTCGGGCTATGGCTACACCTTC. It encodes CASSSSWSGYGYTF.

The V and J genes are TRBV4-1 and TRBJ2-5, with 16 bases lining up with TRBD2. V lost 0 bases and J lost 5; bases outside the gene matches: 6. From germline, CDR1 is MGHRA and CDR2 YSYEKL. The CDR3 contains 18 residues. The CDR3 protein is CASSQDPGLAGGQETQYF. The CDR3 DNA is TGCGCCAGCAGCCAAGATCCGGGACTAGCGGGGGGGCAGGAGACCCAGTACTTC.

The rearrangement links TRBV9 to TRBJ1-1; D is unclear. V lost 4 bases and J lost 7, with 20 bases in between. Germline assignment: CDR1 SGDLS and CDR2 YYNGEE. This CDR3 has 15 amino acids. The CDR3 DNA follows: TGTGCCAGCAGCCCAACAGTAATTGGCCCCTTTGAAGCTTTCTTT. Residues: CASSPTVIGPFEAFF.

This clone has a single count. The CDR3 reads CASSTSGVTDTQYF. The CDR3 coding sequence is TGTGCCAGCAGTACCTCGGGGGTCACAGATACGCAGTATTTT. This sequence joins TRBV6-6 and TRBJ2-3; D is possibly TRBD2 (6 bases). Germline lookup yields CDR1 MNHNY and CDR2 SVGAGI (reference sequence). The CDR3 totals 14 residues. Trimming removed 5 bases at V and 2 bases at J, with 11 bases between.

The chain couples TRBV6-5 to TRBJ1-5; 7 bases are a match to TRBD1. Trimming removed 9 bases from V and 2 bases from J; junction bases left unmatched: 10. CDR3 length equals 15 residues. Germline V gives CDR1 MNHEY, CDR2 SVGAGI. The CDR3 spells CASFDRDGRNQPQHF. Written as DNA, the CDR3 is TGTGCCAGTTTCGACAGGGATGGTCGCAATCAGCCCCAGCATTTT.

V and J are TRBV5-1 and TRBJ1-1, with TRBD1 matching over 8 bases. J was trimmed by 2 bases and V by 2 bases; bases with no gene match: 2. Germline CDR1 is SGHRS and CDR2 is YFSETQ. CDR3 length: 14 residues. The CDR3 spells CASSLQGVNTEAFF. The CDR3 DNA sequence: TGCGCCAGCAGCTTACAGGGGGTTAACACTGAAGCTTTCTTT.